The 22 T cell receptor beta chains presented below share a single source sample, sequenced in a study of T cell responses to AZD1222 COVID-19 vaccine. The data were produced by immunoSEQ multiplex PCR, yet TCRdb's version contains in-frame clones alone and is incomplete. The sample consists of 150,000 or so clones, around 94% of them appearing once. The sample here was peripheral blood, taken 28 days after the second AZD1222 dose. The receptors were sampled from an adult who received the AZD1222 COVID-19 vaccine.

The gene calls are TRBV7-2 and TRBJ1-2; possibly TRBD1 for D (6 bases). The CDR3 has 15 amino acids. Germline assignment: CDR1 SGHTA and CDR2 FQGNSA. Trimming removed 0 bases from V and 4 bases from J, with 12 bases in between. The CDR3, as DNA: TGTGCCAGCAGCTTAGCCCGGACAGCCTCCTATGGCTACACCTTC. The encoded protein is CASSLARTASYGYTF.

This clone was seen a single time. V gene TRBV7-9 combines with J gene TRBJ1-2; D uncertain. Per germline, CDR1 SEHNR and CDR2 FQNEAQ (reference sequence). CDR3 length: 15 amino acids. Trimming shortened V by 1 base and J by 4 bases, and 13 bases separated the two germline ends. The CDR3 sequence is CASSLGAPGLYGYTF. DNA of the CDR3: TGTGCCAGCAGCTTAGGGGCCCCTGGCCTCTATGGCTACACCTTC.

The CDR3 reads CASSVGSTSGVSLYNEQFF. The CDR3 nucleotides are TGTGCCAGCAGCGTAGGCTCCACTAGCGGGGTCTCTCTGTACAATGAGCAGTTCTTC. The V and J genes are TRBV9 and TRBJ2-1; 10 bases match TRBD2. The CDR3 loop spans 19 amino acids. CDR1 SGDLS and CDR2 YYNGEE come from the germline V gene. J was trimmed by 4 bases and V by 0 bases; bases with no gene match: 13.

The CDR3: CATGGAVNTEAFF. The CDR3 DNA follows: TGTGCCACGGGGGGGGCAGTAAACACTGAAGCTTTCTTT. The chain recombines TRBV24-1 with TRBJ1-1; perhaps TRBD1 as D (6 bases). V was shortened by 10 bases and J by 2 bases, with 13 bases between the two germline ends. The CDR3 is made up of 13 amino acids. Germline values: CDR1 KGHDR, CDR2 SFDVKD.

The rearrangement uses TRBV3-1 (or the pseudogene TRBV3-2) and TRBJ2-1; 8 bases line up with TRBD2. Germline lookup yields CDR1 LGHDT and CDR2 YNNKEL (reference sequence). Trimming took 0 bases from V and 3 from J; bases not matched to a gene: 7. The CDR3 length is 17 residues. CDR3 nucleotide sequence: TGTGCCAGCAGCCAAGACCCGAGCGGGAGAAACTACAATGAGCAGTTCTTC. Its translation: CASSQDPSGRNYNEQFF.

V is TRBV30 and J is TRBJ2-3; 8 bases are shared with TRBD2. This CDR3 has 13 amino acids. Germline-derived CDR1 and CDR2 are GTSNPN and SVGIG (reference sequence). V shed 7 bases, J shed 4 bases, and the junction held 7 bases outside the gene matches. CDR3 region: CASIPGGADTQYF. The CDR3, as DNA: TGTGCCTCAATACCCGGGGGGGCAGATACGCAGTATTTT.

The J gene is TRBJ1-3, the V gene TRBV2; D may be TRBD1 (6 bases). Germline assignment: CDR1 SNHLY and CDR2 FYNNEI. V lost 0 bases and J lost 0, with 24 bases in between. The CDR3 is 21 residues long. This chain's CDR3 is CASSEAGNRAQPNFSGNTIYF. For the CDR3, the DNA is TGTGCCAGCAGTGAAGCAGGAAACAGGGCTCAACCCAACTTCTCTGGAAACACCATATATTTT.

CDR3 loop: CASSYLRGGAYEQYF. The CDR3, as DNA: TGTGCCAGCAGTTACCTTCGGGGCGGAGCCTACGAGCAGTACTTC. The V call is TRBV6-2 or TRBV6-3, the J call TRBJ2-7; D may correspond to TRBD1 or TRBD2 (5 bases each). V gave up 2 bases and J gave up 2 bases, with 13 bases separating them. CDR3 length: 15 amino acids. Germline values: CDR1 MNHEY, CDR2 SVGEGT.

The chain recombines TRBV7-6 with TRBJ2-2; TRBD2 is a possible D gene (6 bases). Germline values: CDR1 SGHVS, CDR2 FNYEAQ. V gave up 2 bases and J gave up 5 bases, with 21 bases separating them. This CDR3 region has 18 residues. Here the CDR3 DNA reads TGTGCCAGCAGCTTATACCGGCGGGGCGAGAAGGGTACCGGGGAGCTGTTTTTT. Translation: CASSLYRRGEKGTGELFF. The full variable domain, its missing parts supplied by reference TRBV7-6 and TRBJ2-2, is GAGVSQSPRYKVTKRGQDVALRCDPISGHVSLYWYRQALGQGPEFLTYFNYEAQQDKSGLPNDRFSAERPEGSISTLTIQRTEQRDSAMYRCASSLYRRGEKGTGELFFGEGSRLTVL.

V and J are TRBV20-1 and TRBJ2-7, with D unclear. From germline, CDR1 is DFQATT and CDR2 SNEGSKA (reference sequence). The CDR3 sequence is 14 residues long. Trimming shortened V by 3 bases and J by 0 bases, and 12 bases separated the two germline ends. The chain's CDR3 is CSASFGGSSYEQYF. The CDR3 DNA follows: TGCAGTGCTAGTTTTGGCGGAAGCTCCTACGAGCAGTACTTC.

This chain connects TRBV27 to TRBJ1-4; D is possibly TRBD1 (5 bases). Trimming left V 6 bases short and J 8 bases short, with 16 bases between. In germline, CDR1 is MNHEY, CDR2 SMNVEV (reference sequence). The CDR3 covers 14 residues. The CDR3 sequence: CASRPGLWGEKLFF. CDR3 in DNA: TGTGCCAGCAGACCGGGACTCTGGGGGGAAAAACTGTTTTTT.

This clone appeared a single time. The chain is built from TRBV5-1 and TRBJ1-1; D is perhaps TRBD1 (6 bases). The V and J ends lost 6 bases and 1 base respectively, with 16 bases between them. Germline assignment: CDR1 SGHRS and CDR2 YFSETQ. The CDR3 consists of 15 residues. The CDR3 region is CASKPGDIWNTEAFF. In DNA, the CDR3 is TGCGCCAGCAAGCCAGGGGATATTTGGAACACTGAAGCTTTCTTT. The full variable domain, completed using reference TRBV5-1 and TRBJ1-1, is KAGVTQTPRYLIKTRGQQVTLSCSPISGHRSVSWYQQTPGQGLQFLFEYFSETQRNKGNFPGRFSGRQFSNSRSEMNVSTLELGDSALYLCASKPGDIWNTEAFFGQGTRLTVV.

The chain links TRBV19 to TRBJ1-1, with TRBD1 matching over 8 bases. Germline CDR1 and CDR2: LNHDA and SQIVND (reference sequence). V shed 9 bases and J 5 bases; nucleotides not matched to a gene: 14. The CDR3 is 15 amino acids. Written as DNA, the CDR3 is TGTGCCAGCCGGCCGACGAAACAGGGGGGGACTGAAGCTTTCTTT. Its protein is CASRPTKQGGTEAFF.

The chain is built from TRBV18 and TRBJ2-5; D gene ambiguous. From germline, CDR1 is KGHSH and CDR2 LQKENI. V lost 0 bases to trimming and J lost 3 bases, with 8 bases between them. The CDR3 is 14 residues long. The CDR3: CASSPPSLKETQYF. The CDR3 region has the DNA TGTGCCAGCTCACCACCCTCACTCAAAGAGACCCAGTACTTC.

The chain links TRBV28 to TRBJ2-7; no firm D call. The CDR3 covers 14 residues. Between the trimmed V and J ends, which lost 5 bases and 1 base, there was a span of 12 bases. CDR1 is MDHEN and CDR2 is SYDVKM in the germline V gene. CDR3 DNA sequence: TGTGCCAGCAGTCTCATCGGCCTTTCCTACGAGCAGTACTTC. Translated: CASSLIGLSYEQYF.

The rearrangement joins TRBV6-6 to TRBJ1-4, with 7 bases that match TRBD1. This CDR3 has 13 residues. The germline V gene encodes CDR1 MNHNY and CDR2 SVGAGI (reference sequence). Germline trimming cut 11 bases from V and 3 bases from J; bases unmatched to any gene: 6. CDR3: CAGRGTANEKLFF. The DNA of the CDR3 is TGTGCCGGCCGAGGGACAGCTAATGAAAAACTGTTTTTT.

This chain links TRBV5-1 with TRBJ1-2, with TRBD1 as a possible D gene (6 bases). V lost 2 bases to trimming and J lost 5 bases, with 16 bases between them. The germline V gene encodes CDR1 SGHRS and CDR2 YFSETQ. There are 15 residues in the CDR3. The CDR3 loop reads CASSFGQPSEYGYTF. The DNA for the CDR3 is TGCGCCAGCAGCTTTGGACAGCCATCCGAGTATGGCTACACCTTC. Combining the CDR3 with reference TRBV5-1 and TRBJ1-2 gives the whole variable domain KAGVTQTPRYLIKTRGQQVTLSCSPISGHRSVSWYQQTPGQGLQFLFEYFSETQRNKGNFPGRFSGRQFSNSRSEMNVSTLELGDSALYLCASSFGQPSEYGYTFGSGTRLTVV.

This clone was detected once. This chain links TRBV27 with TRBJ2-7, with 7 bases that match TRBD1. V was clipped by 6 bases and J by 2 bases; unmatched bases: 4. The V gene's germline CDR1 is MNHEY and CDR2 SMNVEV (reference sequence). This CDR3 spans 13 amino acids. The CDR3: CASRPTGTYEQYF. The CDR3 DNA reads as TGTGCCAGCAGGCCGACAGGGACCTACGAGCAGTACTTC.

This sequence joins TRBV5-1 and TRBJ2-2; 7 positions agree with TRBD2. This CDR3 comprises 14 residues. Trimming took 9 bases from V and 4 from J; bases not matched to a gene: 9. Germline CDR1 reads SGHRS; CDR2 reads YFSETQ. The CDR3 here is CATQWGGSTGELFF. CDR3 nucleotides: TGCGCCACCCAGTGGGGGGGAAGCACCGGGGAGCTGTTTTTT.

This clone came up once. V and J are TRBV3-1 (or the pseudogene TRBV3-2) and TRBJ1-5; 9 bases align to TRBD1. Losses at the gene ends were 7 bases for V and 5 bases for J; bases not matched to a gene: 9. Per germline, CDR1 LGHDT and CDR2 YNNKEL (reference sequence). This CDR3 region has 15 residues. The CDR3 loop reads CASTPMDRGDQPQHF. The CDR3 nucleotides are TGTGCCAGCACCCCTATGGACAGGGGAGATCAGCCCCAGCATTTT.

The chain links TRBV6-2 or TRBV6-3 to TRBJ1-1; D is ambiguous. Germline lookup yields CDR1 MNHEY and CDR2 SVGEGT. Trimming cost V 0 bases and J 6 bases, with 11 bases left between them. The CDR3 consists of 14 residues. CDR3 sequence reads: CASSYSLGFPEAFF. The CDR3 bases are TGTGCCAGCAGTTACTCCTTGGGGTTCCCTGAAGCTTTCTTT.

The DNA for the CDR3 is TGTGCCTGGAAGTTAAAGACAGGGGGATACACTGAAGCTTTCTTT. Its translation: CAWKLKTGGYTEAFF. The rearrangement links TRBV30 to TRBJ1-1; 9 bases line up with TRBD1. From germline, CDR1 is GTSNPN and CDR2 SVGIG (reference sequence). This CDR3 has 15 residues. V trimming: 4 bases; J trimming: 3 bases; junction bases outside the gene matches: 9.